This TCR beta chain derives from a study of neurological immune-mediated disorders (dated by TCRdb to between 2019 and 2020). Background on the whole study: Among the approximately 34 multiple sclerosis patients, relapsing-remitting MS accounted for some 30 and secondary progressive MS accounted for 3. Using UMI-based sequencing, the study compared peripheral blood TCR-beta repertoires from patients with HTLV-I-associated myelopathy (HAM/TSP), patients with multiple sclerosis, and healthy controls. The 90 to 120 TCR-beta libraries covered PBMC samples along with longitudinal samples, technical triplicates, and paired sorted CD4+ and CD8+ T-cell subsets. The cohort was made up of approximately 65 subjects, consisting of roughly 15 HAM/TSP patients, about 35 multiple sclerosis patients and some 20 healthy controls. The investigation overall reported the following: The MS cluster showed no association with clinical or MRI features, and the authors stated that larger cohorts are needed. No identical CDR3 amino acid sequences were shared among expanded clones across subjects, suggesting private TCR-beta repertoires in all groups. In phylogenetic analysis, the repertoires of 18 of 34 MS patients grouped into a cluster of related CDR3 sequences, which suggests a possible signature at the repertoire level. TCR clonal expansion was greatest in HAM/TSP patients and smallest in MS patients, who ranked below even healthy controls.

Libraries from unsorted PBMCs were made from 2 million PBMCs kept in RNAlater at -80 degrees C until RNA extraction. Multiple sclerosis patients were enrolled in a US clinical protocol evaluating disease progression by magnetic resonance imaging. PBMCs were separated from peripheral blood using Ficoll-Hypaque density gradient centrifugation and then cryopreserved in liquid nitrogen. The table lists this clonotype with many counts. Its recognized antigen is unknown. The sample holds no much larger clone one base away, and base qualities are not on file. To synthesize cDNA, template-switch 5'RACE was performed with a primer carrying a 10-nucleotide random unique molecular identifier so that each TCR transcript was tagged. Over 190 million TCR-beta sequences, covering 15-18 subjects, were produced in each sequencing run. The RNeasy kit was used for extraction of total RNA. Using the KAPA Real-time Library Amplification kit, TCR-beta VDJ regions were amplified with primers for the TCR constant region and the 5'RACE anchor. Sample indexes and Illumina adaptors were added in a first PCR, and a second PCR then increased library yield. After Ampure bead purification, the roughly 650 bp TCR product was size-selected on a 2% E-gel SizeSelection system. Library quality was checked on a Bioanalyzer, concentration was measured with Qubit, and libraries were quantified with the Kapa Library Quantification kit before pooling. An Illumina HiSeq 2500 sequenced the libraries paired-end 2 x 150 bp. To increase sequence diversity, roughly 24-32% phiX was spiked into each library pool. The original pipeline was this. Quality-filtered reads were processed with the UMI-based MiGEC pipeline, and over 90% of raw TCR sequences were removed by the MiGEC pipeline during error correction. IMGT germline references were used for alignment of VDJ genes, and clonotypes were defined by a unique CDR3 amino acid sequence together with V-J genes. Clonal expansion, Shannon diversity, and CDR3 relatedness (CalcPairwiseDistances, ClusterSamples) were evaluated with VDJtools, and phylogenetic trees were built with CLCbio workbench. Expanded clones were defined as having at least 8 unique UMIs, based on coefficient-of-variation modelling across technical triplicates. TCRdb itself trimmed the public reads at Q25 with fastp, ran MiXCR and retained productive beta chains. Each CDR3 protein gets just one entry, which takes the most common genes and DNA from the rows behind it. Clone size and V and J calls follow TCRdb, not the original study. Recorded for this sample are fewer than 80,000 distinct CDR3 sequences; around 4.7% of them occurred a single time. The ten largest clones add up to less than 4% of the sample.

Based on the germline V gene (reference sequence), the CDR1 and CDR2 sequences are SGHNT and YYREEE. The V end loses 4 bases and the J end loses 5 bases, and a stretch of 18 bases separates them. CDR3 length: 15 amino acids, cysteine to phenylalanine. The entry retains the CDR3 DNA only, 45 bases that are in frame from base 1. The clonotype comes from a woman aged 50 to 60 with multiple sclerosis. Recombination joined TRBV5-4 with TRBJ2-5; the D segment could be TRBD2, given 6 matching bases. The sequenced sample consisted of PBMCs. The CDR3 protein sequence reads: CASSLDRGGWETQYF. The nucleotides are TGTGCCAGCAGCCTGGACCGTGGGGGGTGGGAGACCCAGTACTTC.